The rows below give T cell receptor beta chains drawn from one sample of a study of OX40 agonist ivuxolimab in advanced cancers. Generated by immunoSEQ multiplex PCR, the TCRdb table keeps only in-frame clones and is missing some. The data hold 70,000 to 90,000 clones, with around four fifths observed a single time. The material was CD4+ or CD8+ T cells sorted from blood, obtained in a trial of the OX40 agonist ivuxolimab. These receptors all stem from an adult with an advanced solid tumor such as melanoma, head and neck, liver or kidney cancer. Each CDR3 is given with its conserved first and last residue. D genes are given only for firm matches. The size of a clone is reported for some rows only, either as once, few or many, or as a class for expanded clones.

CDR3 length: 15; J gene: TRBJ1-1; D gene: -; clone size: -; V gene: TRBV29-1; CDR3 protein: CSVGGAVLMNTEAFF; CDR3 DNA: TGCAGCGTTGGAGGTGCCGTCCTTATGAACACTGAAGCTTTCTTT
CDR3 length: 15; J gene: TRBJ2-1; D gene: TRBD1; clone size: -; V gene: TRBV6-9; CDR3 protein: CASSPQGARHNEQFF; CDR3 DNA: TGTGCCAGCAGTCCCCAGGGGGCAAGGCACAATGAGCAGTTCTTC
CDR3 length: 13; J gene: TRBJ2-5; D gene: -; clone size: -; V gene: TRBV11-2; CDR3 protein: CASSFTQGETQYF; CDR3 DNA: TGTGCCAGCAGCTTCACCCAAGGGGAGACCCAGTACTTC
CDR3 length: 16; J gene: TRBJ1-6; D gene: -; clone size: -; V gene: TRBV4-3; CDR3 protein: CASSQVVSSYNSPLHF; CDR3 DNA: TGCGCCAGCAGCCAAGTGGTCAGCTCCTATAATTCACCCCTCCACTTT
CDR3 length: 13; J gene: TRBJ2-7; D gene: -; clone size: few; V gene: TRBV5-1; CDR3 protein: CASSSVSSYEQYF; CDR3 DNA: TGCGCCAGCAGCTCCGTAAGCTCCTACGAGCAGTACTTC
CDR3 length: 14; J gene: TRBJ1-2; D gene: TRBD1; clone size: -; V gene: TRBV7-9; CDR3 protein: CASSLWTGGYGYTF; CDR3 DNA: TGTGCCAGCAGCCTATGGACAGGGGGCTATGGCTACACCTTC
CDR3 length: 15; J gene: TRBJ1-6; D gene: -; clone size: -; V gene: TRBV27; CDR3 protein: CASGGGSSYNSPLHF; CDR3 DNA: TGTGCCAGCGGAGGGGGGAGCTCCTATAATTCACCCCTCCACTTT
CDR3 length: 18; J gene: TRBJ2-2; D gene: -; clone size: few; V gene: TRBV5-1; CDR3 protein: CASSLEGQGPSNTGELFF; CDR3 DNA: TGCGCCAGCAGCTTGGAGGGGCAGGGCCCTTCGAACACCGGGGAGCTGTTTTTT
CDR3 length: 15; J gene: TRBJ2-5; D gene: TRBD2; clone size: once; V gene: TRBV9; CDR3 protein: CASSVALAGQETQYF; CDR3 DNA: TGTGCCAGCAGCGTAGCCCTAGCGGGGCAAGAGACCCAGTACTTC
CDR3 length: 12; J gene: TRBJ2-1; D gene: -; clone size: -; V gene: TRBV19; CDR3 protein: CASSILENEQFF; CDR3 DNA: TGTGCCAGTAGTATTCTAGAGAATGAGCAGTTCTTC
CDR3 length: 17; J gene: TRBJ1-5; D gene: TRBD1; clone size: -; V gene: TRBV19; CDR3 protein: CASRDRTYGSRNQPQHF; CDR3 DNA: TGTGCCAGCCGGGACAGGACCTACGGGTCCCGCAATCAGCCCCAGCATTTT
CDR3 length: 16; J gene: TRBJ2-3; D gene: TRBD1; clone size: -; V gene: TRBV7-2; CDR3 protein: CASSPPGTGGADTQYF; CDR3 DNA: TGTGCCAGCAGTCCGCCCGGGACAGGGGGCGCAGATACGCAGTATTTT
CDR3 length: 13; J gene: TRBJ1-1; D gene: TRBD1; clone size: once; V gene: TRBV2; CDR3 protein: CASTGPDRVVAFF; CDR3 DNA: TGTGCCAGCACCGGCCCCGACAGGGTTGTAGCTTTCTTT
CDR3 length: 14; J gene: TRBJ1-3; D gene: -; clone size: -; V gene: TRBV14; CDR3 protein: CASSPRSSGNTIYF; CDR3 DNA: TGTGCCAGCAGCCCCAGGAGCTCTGGAAACACCATATATTTT
CDR3 length: 14; J gene: TRBJ2-2; D gene: -; clone size: -; V gene: TRBV7-3; CDR3 protein: CASSLLTNTGELFF; CDR3 DNA: TGTGCCAGCAGCTTACTAACGAACACCGGGGAGCTGTTTTTT
CDR3 length: 14; J gene: TRBJ1-1; D gene: TRBD1; clone size: -; V gene: TRBV19; CDR3 protein: CASRPGQRNTEAFF; CDR3 DNA: TGTGCCAGTAGGCCGGGACAGCGGAACACTGAAGCTTTCTTT
CDR3 length: 14; J gene: TRBJ1-1; D gene: -; clone size: once; V gene: TRBV11-2; CDR3 protein: CASSLRGQNTEAFF; CDR3 DNA: TGTGCCAGCAGTCTACGGGGGCAGAACACTGAAGCTTTCTTT
CDR3 length: 14; J gene: TRBJ1-4; D gene: -; clone size: -; V gene: TRBV18; CDR3 protein: CASFTGTDDEKLFF; CDR3 DNA: TGTGCCAGCTTTACCGGGACGGATGACGAAAAACTGTTTTTT
CDR3 length: 12; J gene: TRBJ1-1; D gene: -; clone size: -; V gene: TRBV18; CDR3 protein: CASSQRGGEAFF; CDR3 DNA: TGTGCCAGCTCACAACGGGGGGGCGAAGCTTTCTTT
CDR3 length: 13; J gene: TRBJ2-2; D gene: TRBD2; clone size: -; V gene: TRBV6-5; CDR3 protein: CASKLASTGELFF; CDR3 DNA: TGTGCCAGCAAACTAGCGAGCACCGGGGAGCTGTTTTTT
CDR3 length: 16; J gene: TRBJ2-7; D gene: TRBD2; clone size: -; V gene: TRBV7-2; CDR3 protein: CASSPHSGGLNYEQYF; CDR3 DNA: TGTGCCAGCAGCCCACATAGCGGGGGCCTTAACTACGAGCAGTACTTC
CDR3 length: 16; J gene: TRBJ2-2; D gene: -; clone size: -; V gene: TRBV18; CDR3 protein: CASSPRVTGNTGELFF; CDR3 DNA: TGTGCCAGCTCACCAAGGGTGACAGGGAACACCGGGGAGCTGTTTTTT
CDR3 length: 14; J gene: TRBJ2-3; D gene: -; clone size: -; V gene: TRBV5-1; CDR3 protein: CASSLRAHTDTQYF; CDR3 DNA: TGCGCCAGCAGCCTCAGGGCCCACACAGATACGCAGTATTTT
CDR3 length: 16; J gene: TRBJ2-3; D gene: -; clone size: -; V gene: TRBV5-4; CDR3 protein: CASSLLAGSSTDTQYF; CDR3 DNA: TGTGCCAGCAGCCTGCTCGCGGGGTCAAGCACAGATACGCAGTATTTT
CDR3 length: 16; J gene: TRBJ2-7; D gene: TRBD1; clone size: -; V gene: TRBV28; CDR3 protein: CASSLSLGQGSWEQYF; CDR3 DNA: TGTGCCAGCAGTTTATCATTGGGACAGGGATCTTGGGAGCAGTACTTC
CDR3 length: 15; J gene: TRBJ2-2; D gene: -; clone size: -; V gene: TRBV13; CDR3 protein: CASSFPVPTAGELFF; CDR3 DNA: TGTGCCAGCAGCTTTCCGGTACCCACGGCCGGGGAGCTGTTTTTT
CDR3 length: 12; J gene: TRBJ2-7; D gene: -; clone size: -; V gene: TRBV6-1; CDR3 protein: CASSASGYEQYF; CDR3 DNA: TGTGCCAGCAGCGCTTCAGGTTACGAGCAGTACTTC
CDR3 length: 13; J gene: TRBJ2-1; D gene: TRBD2; clone size: -; V gene: TRBV28; CDR3 protein: CASSPPGLAGELF; CDR3 DNA: TGTGCCAGCAGTCCCCCGGGACTAGCGGGTGAGCTCTTC
CDR3 length: 15; J gene: TRBJ2-5; D gene: -; clone size: -; V gene: TRBV7-8; CDR3 protein: CASSLAGGSQETQYF; CDR3 DNA: TGTGCCAGCAGCTTAGCGGGGGGCAGTCAAGAGACCCAGTACTTC
CDR3 length: 12; J gene: TRBJ1-5; D gene: -; clone size: -; V gene: TRBV27; CDR3 protein: CASSFSGQPQHF; CDR3 DNA: TGTGCCAGCAGTTTCTCAGGACAGCCCCAGCATTTT
CDR3 length: 14; J gene: TRBJ1-5; D gene: -; clone size: -; V gene: TRBV28; CDR3 protein: CASSLSQGNQPQHF; CDR3 DNA: TGTGCCAGCAGTTTATCCCAAGGCAATCAGCCCCAGCATTTT
CDR3 length: 14; J gene: TRBJ2-3; D gene: -; clone size: -; V gene: TRBV5-4; CDR3 protein: CASSLPTSTDTQYF; CDR3 DNA: TGTGCCAGCAGCTTGCCGACTAGCACAGATACGCAGTATTTT
CDR3 length: 13; J gene: TRBJ1-5; D gene: -; clone size: -; V gene: TRBV29-1; CDR3 protein: CSVEVGGNQPQHF; CDR3 DNA: TGCAGCGTTGAAGTAGGCGGCAATCAGCCCCAGCATTTT
CDR3 length: 15; J gene: TRBJ2-6; D gene: -; clone size: -; V gene: TRBV7-3; CDR3 protein: CASSLNPAGNDVLTF; CDR3 DNA: TGTGCCAGCAGCTTAAACCCGGCAGGGAACGACGTCCTGACTTTC
CDR3 length: 15; J gene: TRBJ2-2; D gene: TRBD1; clone size: -; V gene: TRBV11-3; CDR3 protein: CASSMGQRSTGELFF; CDR3 DNA: TGTGCCAGCAGCATGGGACAGAGGAGCACCGGGGAGCTGTTTTTT
CDR3 length: 15; J gene: TRBJ1-1; D gene: -; clone size: -; V gene: TRBV7-2; CDR3 protein: CASSQQGGRNTEAFF; CDR3 DNA: TGTGCCAGCAGCCAACAGGGTGGTAGGAACACTGAAGCTTTCTTT
CDR3 length: 11; J gene: TRBJ1-1; D gene: -; clone size: -; V gene: TRBV28; CDR3 protein: CASGPNTEAFF; CDR3 DNA: TGTGCCAGCGGGCCGAACACTGAAGCTTTCTTT
CDR3 length: 12; J gene: TRBJ2-3; D gene: -; clone size: once; V gene: TRBV7-2; CDR3 protein: CASSLRIDTQYF; CDR3 DNA: TGTGCCAGCAGCTTACGAATAGATACGCAGTATTTT
CDR3 length: 16; J gene: TRBJ1-5; D gene: TRBD1; clone size: -; V gene: TRBV27; CDR3 protein: CASSLSFRTGIGPQHF; CDR3 DNA: TGTGCCAGCAGTTTATCGTTCAGGACAGGTATTGGGCCCCAGCATTTT
CDR3 length: 15; J gene: TRBJ1-6; D gene: -; clone size: -; V gene: TRBV7-2; CDR3 protein: CASSLAGLVNSPLHF; CDR3 DNA: TGTGCCAGCAGCTTAGCGGGACTTGTTAATTCACCCCTCCACTTT
CDR3 length: 14; J gene: TRBJ2-5; D gene: -; clone size: -; V gene: TRBV7-8; CDR3 protein: CASSLSAAQETQYF; CDR3 DNA: TGTGCCAGCAGCCTATCGGCCGCCCAAGAGACCCAGTACTTC
CDR3 length: 12; J gene: TRBJ1-2; D gene: -; clone size: -; V gene: TRBV6-6; CDR3 protein: CASSRRTDGYTF; CDR3 DNA: TGTGCCAGCAGCCGACGGACCGATGGCTACACCTTC
CDR3 length: 14; J gene: TRBJ2-7; D gene: -; clone size: -; V gene: TRBV7-2; CDR3 protein: CASSSRQGSYEQYF; CDR3 DNA: TGTGCCAGCAGCTCACGTCAGGGTTCATACGAGCAGTACTTC
CDR3 length: 16; J gene: TRBJ2-7; D gene: -; clone size: -; V gene: TRBV7-2; CDR3 protein: CASSLFGGQVSYEQYF; CDR3 DNA: TGTGCCAGCAGCTTATTCGGGGGGCAGGTCTCCTACGAGCAGTACTTC
CDR3 length: 17; J gene: TRBJ2-7; D gene: TRBD1; clone size: -; V gene: TRBV5-1; CDR3 protein: CASSWVTGELSPNEQYF; CDR3 DNA: TGCGCCAGCAGCTGGGTGACAGGGGAACTTTCTCCTAACGAGCAGTACTTC
CDR3 length: 12; J gene: TRBJ2-7; D gene: -; clone size: -; V gene: TRBV28; CDR3 protein: CASSLLGYEQYF; CDR3 DNA: TGTGCCAGCAGTTTATTGGGCTACGAGCAGTACTTC
CDR3 length: 13; J gene: TRBJ2-5; D gene: TRBD1; clone size: -; V gene: TRBV28; CDR3 protein: CATGTGGAETQYF; CDR3 DNA: TGTGCCACCGGGACAGGGGGCGCAGAGACCCAGTACTTC
CDR3 length: 17; J gene: TRBJ2-7; D gene: TRBD1; clone size: -; V gene: TRBV5-1; CDR3 protein: CASSSQSTGTGAYEQYF; CDR3 DNA: TGCGCCAGCAGCTCTCAAAGCACCGGGACAGGGGCCTACGAGCAGTACTTC
CDR3 length: 12; J gene: TRBJ1-5; D gene: -; clone size: -; V gene: TRBV30; CDR3 protein: CAWSRRLQPQHF; CDR3 DNA: TGTGCCTGGAGTCGACGGCTTCAGCCCCAGCATTTT
CDR3 length: 14; J gene: TRBJ1-4; D gene: -; clone size: few; V gene: TRBV7-6; CDR3 protein: CASSPGAANEKLFF; CDR3 DNA: TGTGCCAGCAGCCCCGGAGCGGCTAATGAAAAACTGTTTTTT
CDR3 length: 15; J gene: TRBJ2-2; D gene: TRBD1; clone size: -; V gene: TRBV28; CDR3 protein: CASRSRDRVSGELFF; CDR3 DNA: TGTGCCAGCAGATCACGGGACAGGGTTAGCGGGGAGCTGTTTTTT
CDR3 length: 15; J gene: TRBJ1-1; D gene: -; clone size: -; V gene: TRBV5-4; CDR3 protein: CASTYRSQGNTEAFF; CDR3 DNA: TGTGCCAGCACCTACCGATCCCAGGGGAACACTGAAGCTTTCTTT